The clone carrying this T cell receptor beta chain was detected only a few times. Its specificity is not known. This entry belongs to a study of identical twins. Study-level findings and limits: Researchers caution that invariant MAIT and iNKT cells could partly confound zero-insertion analyses.

Trimming removed 2 bases at V and 3 bases at J, with 16 bases between. In germline, CDR1 is SGHVS, CDR2 FQNEAQ. The CDR3 extends over 16 amino acids. Via MiXCR, TCRdb re-called the 5' RACE reads, giving one row per CDR3 protein. The sample lists around 160,000 distinct CDR3 sequences, under 4.5% occurring once. This sequence joins TRBV7-8 and TRBJ1-2, with D possibly matching TRBD1 (5 bases). This sequence was found in a man aged 18 to 30 in good health. Input material: memory T cells sorted from blood. CDR3 amino acids: CASSLLVGARDYGYTF. The CDR3 region has the DNA TGTGCCAGCAGCTTATTGGTAGGGGCGCGGGACTATGGCTACACCTTC.